These T cell receptor beta chains were read from a single sample in a study of blood T cell repertoires in COVID-19. Produced via immunoSEQ multiplex PCR; TCRdb's table is partial and in-frame only. Of 180,000 or so clones in the sample, 70% to 90% were seen once. Sequencing was done on a sample of peripheral blood. Receptors originate from a man aged 60 to 75 with acute or convalescent COVID-19. Each CDR3 is given with its conserved first and last residue. A D gene is named only where the DNA matches it firmly. Clone size is shown for a subset of rows, as once, few, many or a class of expanded clone.

clone size	V gene	J gene	D gene	CDR3 DNA	CDR3 protein
NA	TRBV4-1	TRBJ2-1	TRBD2	TGCGCCAGCAGCCAATTACTAGCGGGCTCCTACAATGAGCAGTTCTTC	CASSQLLAGSYNEQFF
NA	TRBV11-2	TRBJ2-7	NA	TGTGCCAGCAGCTTAGATGGTGGGCTACAGCAGTACTTC	CASSLDGGLQQYF
few	TRBV28	TRBJ1-5	NA	TGTGCCAGCAGTTTCGCGGGCAATCAGCCCCAGCATTTT	CASSFAGNQPQHF
once	TRBV4-2	TRBJ1-2	TRBD1	TGTGCCAGCAGCCAAGCTTTAAGGGGACAGAATTTCGGTGGCTACACCTTC	CASSQALRGQNFGGYTF
NA	TRBV19	TRBJ2-5	TRBD2	TGTGCCAGTAAGGGGGGACTAGCTGGGGAGACCCAGTACTTC	CASKGGLAGETQYF
NA	TRBV6-5	TRBJ2-7	TRBD2	TGTGCCAGCTTAGGGACTAGCGGAACGAGCGAGCAGTACTTC	CASLGTSGTSEQYF
NA	TRBV7-2	TRBJ1-3	NA	TGTGCCAGCAGCTTAGAGGGGGTTAGGGCCTCTGGAAACACCATATATTTT	CASSLEGVRASGNTIYF
many	TRBV12-3/TRBV12-4	TRBJ2-5	NA	TGTGCCAGCAGCCGAGGAGAGACCCAGTACTTC	CASSRGETQYF
NA	TRBV6-5	TRBJ2-7	TRBD2	TGTGCCAGCAGTTACTCGGGGACTAGCGGGAGGGACTTC	CASSYSGTSGRDF
NA	TRBV28	TRBJ2-7	TRBD2	TGTGCCAGCAGCTCACTAGCGGGAGGGCCCTACGAGCAGTACTTC	CASSSLAGGPYEQYF
NA	TRBV30	TRBJ1-1	TRBD1	TGTGCCTGGAGCGCCGCCACAGGGGCGGTCGCTGAAGCTTTCTTT	CAWSAATGAVAEAFF
once	TRBV4-2	TRBJ2-1	TRBD2	TGTGCCAGCAGCCAAGCTAGCGGGCAAATCTCCTACAATGAGCAGTTCTTC	CASSQASGQISYNEQFF
NA	TRBV2	TRBJ2-1	NA	TGTGCCAGCAGTGAGGCCTGGCCGGGGAGCACCTACAATGAGCAGTTCTTC	CASSEAWPGSTYNEQFF
NA	TRBV19	TRBJ2-7	TRBD1	TGTGCCAGTAGTCCTGGGACAGGAACCCTATACCACGAGCAGTACTTC	CASSPGTGTLYHEQYF
once	TRBV7-9	TRBJ2-7	NA	TGTGCCAGCAGCTTAGCTATCTCGAGCTCCTACGAGCAGTACTTC	CASSLAISSSYEQYF
NA	TRBV27	TRBJ2-5	TRBD2	TGTGCCAGCAGTTTCCTAGCGGGAGGGAGGGAGACCCAGTACTTC	CASSFLAGGRETQYF
NA	TRBV5-1	TRBJ2-3	TRBD2	TGCGCCAGCAGCTGGGCGGGGGAGCGGGAGATAGATACGCAGTATTTT	CASSWAGEREIDTQYF
NA	TRBV28	TRBJ1-2	NA	TGTGCCAGCAGTTTACAGGCTCCTGGCTACACCTTC	CASSLQAPGYTF
NA	TRBV18	TRBJ1-6	NA	TGTGCCAGCTCACCACCGACATCAGTTTCCTCCCTCCACTTT	CASSPPTSVSSLHF
few	TRBV5-4	TRBJ2-7	TRBD2	TGTGCCAGCAGCGCAGCGGGAGGTTCCTACGAGCAGTACTTC	CASSAAGGSYEQYF
NA	TRBV28	TRBJ1-6	NA	TGTGCCAGCAACCAGCCCATGCAGGCCGGGAGAAATTCACCCCTCCACTTT	CASNQPMQAGRNSPLHF
NA	TRBV5-1	TRBJ2-7	TRBD1	TGCGCCAGCAGCTTGGGGCGAGGGGGCGCCGAGCAGTACTTC	CASSLGRGGAEQYF
NA	TRBV19	TRBJ2-2	NA	TGTGCCAGTAAGGATGAGGGAAAGGACACCGGGGAGCTGTTTTTT	CASKDEGKDTGELFF
NA	TRBV29-1	TRBJ2-3	NA	TGCAGCGCCGCAGGGTTTGCCAGCACAGATACGCAGTATTTT	CSAAGFASTDTQYF
NA	TRBV4-2	TRBJ2-7	NA	TGTGCCAGCAGCCAAGATGAGACAGGCGTTAATTGCGAGCAGTACTTC	CASSQDETGVNCEQYF
NA	TRBV5-8	TRBJ2-2	TRBD2	TGTGCCAGCAGCTTGGTGAATAGCGGGAGGAGACGAACCGGGGAGCTGTTTTTT	CASSLVNSGRRRTGELFF
NA	TRBV28	TRBJ1-1	NA	TGTGCCAGCAGACGATCGGGGGGTTACACTGAAGCTTTCTTT	CASRRSGGYTEAFF
NA	TRBV28	TRBJ2-7	NA	TGTGCCAGCAGTTTGTCTGGGGGCCGCGAGCAGTACTTC	CASSLSGGREQYF